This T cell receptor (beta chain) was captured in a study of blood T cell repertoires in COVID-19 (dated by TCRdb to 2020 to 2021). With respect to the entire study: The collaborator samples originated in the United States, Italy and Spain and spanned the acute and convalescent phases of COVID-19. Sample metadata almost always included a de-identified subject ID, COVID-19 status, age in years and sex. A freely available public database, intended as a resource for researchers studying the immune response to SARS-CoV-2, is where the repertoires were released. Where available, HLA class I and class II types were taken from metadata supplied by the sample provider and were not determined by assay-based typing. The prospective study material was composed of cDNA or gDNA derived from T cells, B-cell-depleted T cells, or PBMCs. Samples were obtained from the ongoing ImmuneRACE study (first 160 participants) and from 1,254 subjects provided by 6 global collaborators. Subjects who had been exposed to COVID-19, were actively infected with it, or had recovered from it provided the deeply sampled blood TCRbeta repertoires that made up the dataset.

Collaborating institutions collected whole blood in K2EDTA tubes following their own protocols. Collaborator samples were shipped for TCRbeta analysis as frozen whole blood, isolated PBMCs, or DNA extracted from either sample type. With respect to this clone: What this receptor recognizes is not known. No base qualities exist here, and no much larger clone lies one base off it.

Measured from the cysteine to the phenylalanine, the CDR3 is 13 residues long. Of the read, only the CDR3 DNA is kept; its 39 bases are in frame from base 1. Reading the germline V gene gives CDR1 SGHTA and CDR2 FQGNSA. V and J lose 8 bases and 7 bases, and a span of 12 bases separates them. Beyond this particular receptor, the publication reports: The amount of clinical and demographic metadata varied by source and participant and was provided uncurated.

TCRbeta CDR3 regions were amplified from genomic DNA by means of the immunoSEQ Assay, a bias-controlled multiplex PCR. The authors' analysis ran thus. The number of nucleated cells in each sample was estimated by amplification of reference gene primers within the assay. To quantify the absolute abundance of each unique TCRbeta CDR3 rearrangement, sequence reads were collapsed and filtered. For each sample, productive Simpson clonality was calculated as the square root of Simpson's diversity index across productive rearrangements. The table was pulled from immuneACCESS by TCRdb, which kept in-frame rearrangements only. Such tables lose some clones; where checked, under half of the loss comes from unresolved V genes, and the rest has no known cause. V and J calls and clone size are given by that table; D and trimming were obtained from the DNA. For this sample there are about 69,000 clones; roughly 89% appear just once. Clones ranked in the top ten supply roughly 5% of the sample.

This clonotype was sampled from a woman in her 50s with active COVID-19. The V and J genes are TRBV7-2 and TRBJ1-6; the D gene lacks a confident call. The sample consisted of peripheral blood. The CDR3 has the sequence CASSYPGNSPLHF. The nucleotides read TGTGCCAGCTCATACCCGGGGAATTCACCCCTCCACTTT.